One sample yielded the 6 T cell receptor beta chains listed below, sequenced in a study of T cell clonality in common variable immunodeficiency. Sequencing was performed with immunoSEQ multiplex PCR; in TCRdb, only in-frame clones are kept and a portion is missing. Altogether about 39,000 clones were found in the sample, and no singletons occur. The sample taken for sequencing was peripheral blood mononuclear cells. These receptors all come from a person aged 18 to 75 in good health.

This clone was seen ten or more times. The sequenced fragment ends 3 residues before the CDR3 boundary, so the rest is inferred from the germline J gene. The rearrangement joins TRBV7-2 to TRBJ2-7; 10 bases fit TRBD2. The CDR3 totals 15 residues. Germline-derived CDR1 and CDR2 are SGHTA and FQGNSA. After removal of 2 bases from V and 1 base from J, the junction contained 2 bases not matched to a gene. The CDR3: CASSLLAGESYEQYF. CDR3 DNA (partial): TGTGCCAGCAGCTTACTAGCGGGAGAGTCCTACGAG.

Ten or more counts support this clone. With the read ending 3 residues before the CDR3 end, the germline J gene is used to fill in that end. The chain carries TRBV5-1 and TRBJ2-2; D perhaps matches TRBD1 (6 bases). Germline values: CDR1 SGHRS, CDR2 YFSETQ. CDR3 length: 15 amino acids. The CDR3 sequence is CASSPVTGTNEKLFF. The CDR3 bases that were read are TGCGCCAGCAGCCCAGTAACAGGGACCAATGAAAAG.

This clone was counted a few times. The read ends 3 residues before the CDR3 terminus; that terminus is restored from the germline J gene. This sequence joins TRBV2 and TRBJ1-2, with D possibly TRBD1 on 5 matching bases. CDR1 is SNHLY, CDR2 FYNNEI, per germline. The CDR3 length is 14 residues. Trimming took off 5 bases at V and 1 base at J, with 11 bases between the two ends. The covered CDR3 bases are TGTGCCAGCAGTACAGGATACATTAACTATGGC. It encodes CASSTGYINYG. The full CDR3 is CASSTGYINYGYTF.

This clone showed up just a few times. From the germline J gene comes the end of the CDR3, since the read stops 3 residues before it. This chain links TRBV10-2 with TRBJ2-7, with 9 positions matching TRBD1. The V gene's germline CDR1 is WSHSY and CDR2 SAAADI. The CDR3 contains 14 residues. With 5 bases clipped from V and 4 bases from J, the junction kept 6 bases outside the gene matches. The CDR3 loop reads CASSTRGQGYEQYF. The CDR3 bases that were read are TGCGCCAGCAGTACCCGCGGACAGGGGTACGAG.

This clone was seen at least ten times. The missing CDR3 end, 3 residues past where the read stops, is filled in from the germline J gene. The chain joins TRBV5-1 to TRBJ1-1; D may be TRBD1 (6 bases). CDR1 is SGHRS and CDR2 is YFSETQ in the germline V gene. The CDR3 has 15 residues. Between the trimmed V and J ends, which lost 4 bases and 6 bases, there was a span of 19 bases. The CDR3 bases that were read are TGCGCCAGCAGCCCGGGGGGTCAGGGGTGGGCTGAA. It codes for CASSPGGQGWAE. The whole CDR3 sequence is CASSPGGQGWAEAFF.

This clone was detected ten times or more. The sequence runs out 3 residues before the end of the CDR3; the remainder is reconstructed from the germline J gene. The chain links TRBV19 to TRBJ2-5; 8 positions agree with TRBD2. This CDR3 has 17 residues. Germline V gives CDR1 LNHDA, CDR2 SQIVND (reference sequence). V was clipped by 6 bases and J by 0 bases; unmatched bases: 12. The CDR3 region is CASRAGRRAGDQETQYF. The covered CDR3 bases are TGTGCCAGTAGGGCGGGTCGGAGAGCGGGAGACCAAGAGACC.